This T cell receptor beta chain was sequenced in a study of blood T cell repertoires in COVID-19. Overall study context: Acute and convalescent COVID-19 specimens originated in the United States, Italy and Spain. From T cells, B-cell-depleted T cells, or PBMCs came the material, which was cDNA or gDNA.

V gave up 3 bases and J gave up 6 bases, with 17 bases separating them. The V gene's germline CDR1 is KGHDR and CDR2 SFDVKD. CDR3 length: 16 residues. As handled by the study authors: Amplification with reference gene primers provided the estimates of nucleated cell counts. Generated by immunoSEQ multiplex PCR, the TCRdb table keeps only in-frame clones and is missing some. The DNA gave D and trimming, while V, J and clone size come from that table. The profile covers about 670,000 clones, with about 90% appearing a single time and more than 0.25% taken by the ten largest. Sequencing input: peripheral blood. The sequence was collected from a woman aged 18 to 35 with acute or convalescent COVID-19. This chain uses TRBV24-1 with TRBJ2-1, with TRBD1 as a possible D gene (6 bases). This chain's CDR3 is CATSDTGTRAVNEQFF. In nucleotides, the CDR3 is TGTGCCACCAGTGATACCGGGACACGAGCCGTCAATGAGCAGTTCTTC.